This TCR beta chain was profiled in a study of shared clonotypes between healthy human individuals. This clone was counted only a few times. Clones were sequenced by immunoSEQ multiplex PCR, and TCRdb holds only the in-frame ones, with some missing. The sample lists millions of clones, just over 90% seen once, with over 0.12% in the top ten. V was pared by 5 bases and J by 4 bases, with 17 bases between. The CDR3 runs to 15 residues. Per the germline V gene, CDR1 is LNHDA and CDR2 is SQIVND (reference sequence). The source of this sequence is a man between 18 and 35 years old in good health. Material for sequencing was naive CD4+ T cells sorted from blood. Subset indicated: CD45RA+ positively selected. The chain employs TRBV19 and TRBJ1-1; the D gene is possibly TRBD1 (6 bases). The CDR3 reads CASSPAWGGGTEAFF. The CDR3 nucleotides are TGTGCCAGTAGTCCCGCCTGGGGGGGCGGCACTGAAGCTTTCTTT.